One sample yielded the 11 T cell receptor beta chains listed below, sequenced in a study of blood T cell repertoires in COVID-19. Method: immunoSEQ multiplex PCR; TCRdb's copy keeps in-frame clones and lacks some. Altogether approximately 150,000 clones are present, 80% to 90% being singletons, with the ten largest covering approximately 3%. Sequencing was carried out using peripheral blood. The receptors originated from a woman aged 60 to 75 with active COVID-19.

The chain couples TRBV6-5 to TRBJ2-7; TRBD2 agrees at 13 bases. The CDR3 spans 14 residues. Germline CDR1 is MNHEY and CDR2 is SVGAGI. Trimming at V came to 6 bases and at J to 1 base, leaving 0 bases not matched to a gene. The CDR3 nucleotides are TGTGCCAGCAGGGGACTAGCGGGATCCTACGAGCAGTACTTC. It translates to CASRGLAGSYEQYF.

The chain combines TRBV11-2 with TRBJ2-2, with D perhaps matching TRBD2 (5 bases). Trimming took 5 bases from V and 4 from J, leaving 11 bases between them. This CDR3 is built from 14 residues. Germline V gene lookup returns CDR1 SGHAT and CDR2 FQNNGV. The CDR3 loop is CASSTGLATGELFF. CDR3 sequence (DNA): TGTGCCAGCAGCACCGGACTGGCCACCGGGGAGCTGTTTTTT.

The CDR3 DNA reads as TGTGCCAGCAGCTTAGCGGCCTTGCCGAAGAACGAGCAGTACTTC. Its protein is CASSLAALPKNEQYF. The chain couples TRBV7-2 to TRBJ2-7; D ambiguous. V was shortened by 0 bases and J by 5 bases, with 14 bases between the two germline ends. Germline V gene sequence: CDR1 SGHTA, CDR2 FQGNSA. The CDR3 extends over 15 amino acids.

CDR3 amino acids: CASSSPPFPGQVYYEQYF. The CDR3 nucleotides are TGTGCCAGCAGCTCTCCCCCCTTCCCGGGACAGGTTTACTACGAGCAGTACTTC. The chain is built from TRBV7-9 and TRBJ2-7; 8 bases match TRBD1. Germline CDR1 SEHNR, CDR2 FQNEAQ (reference sequence). The CDR3 consists of 18 residues. V was clipped by 4 bases and J by 3 bases; unmatched bases: 17.

This clone was observed once. This chain connects TRBV25-1 to TRBJ1-4, with TRBD1 as a possible D gene (6 bases). V was pared by 5 bases and J by 4 bases, with 11 bases between. Germline CDR1 and CDR2: MGHDK and SYGVNS. CDR3 size: 14 residues. The chain's CDR3 is CASSNQGFNEKLFF. The CDR3 coding sequence is TGTGCCAGCAGTAACCAGGGGTTTAATGAAAAACTGTTTTTT.

This rearrangement joins TRBV7-6 to TRBJ1-1, with 8 positions matching TRBD1. The CDR3 is 15 residues long. V was pared by 5 bases and J by 3 bases, with 8 bases of the junction left unmatched. Germline assignment: CDR1 SGHVS and CDR2 FNYEAQ. CDR3 sequence reads: CASSPRQGWDTEAFF. CDR3 in DNA: TGTGCCAGCAGCCCCCGACAGGGGTGGGACACTGAAGCTTTCTTT. Full variable domain (outside the CDR3, taken from reference TRBV7-6 and TRBJ1-1): GAGVSQSPRYKVTKRGQDVALRCDPISGHVSLYWYRQALGQGPEFLTYFNYEAQQDKSGLPNDRFSAERPEGSISTLTIQRTEQRDSAMYRCASSPRQGWDTEAFFGQGTRLTVV.

This clone was detected once. This chain uses TRBV5-1 with TRBJ1-2; D gene uncertain. The CDR3 runs 10 residues. CDR1 and CDR2 from the germline V gene are SGHRS and YFSETQ. V gave up 5 bases and J gave up 6 bases, with 5 bases separating them. CDR3 sequence reads: CASSYDGYTF. CDR3 nucleotide sequence: TGCGCCAGCAGTTATGATGGCTACACCTTC.

This clone was counted a few times. V and J are TRBV24-1 and TRBJ2-1, with 7 bases lining up with TRBD2. V shed 6 bases and J 4 bases; nucleotides not matched to a gene: 11. CDR1 and CDR2 from the germline V gene are KGHDR and SFDVKD. CDR3 length: 16 residues. CDR3 sequence reads: CATSRRELVGYNEQFF. CDR3 DNA: TGTGCCACCAGTCGGCGGGAGCTAGTGGGTTACAATGAGCAGTTCTTC.

The V gene is TRBV2, the J gene TRBJ2-5, with TRBD2 identical over 7 bases. This CDR3 region has 15 residues. V lost 4 bases and J lost 0; bases outside the gene matches: 5. Germline V lookup: CDR1 SNHLY, CDR2 FYNNEI. The CDR3, as DNA: TGTGCCAGCAGTGTGGTTCGGGGGGACCAAGAGACCCAGTACTTC. Translation: CASSVVRGDQETQYF. The complete variable domain, with remaining parts taken from reference TRBV2 and TRBJ2-5, reads EPEVTQTPSHQVTQMGQEVILRCVPISNHLYFYWYRQILGQKVEFLVSFYNNEISEKSEIFDDQFSVERPDGSNFTLKIRSTKLEDSAMYFCASSVVRGDQETQYFGPGTRLLVL.

This rearrangement joins TRBV10-1 to TRBJ2-1; no clear D. V was shortened by 5 bases and J by 8 bases, with 7 bases between the two germline ends. The CDR3 is 11 residues long. Germline V gives CDR1 WNHNN, CDR2 SYGVQD (reference sequence). As DNA, the CDR3 is TGCGCCAGCAGTAGAACGGATGAGCAGTTCTTC. Translated: CASSRTDEQFF.

The V call is TRBV7-6, the J call TRBJ1-5; 8 bases fit TRBD1. Germline V gene lookup returns CDR1 SGHVS and CDR2 FNYEAQ. V shed 2 bases and J 3 bases; nucleotides not matched to a gene: 12. The CDR3 length is 18 residues. The chain's CDR3 is CASSLRGQGQGVNQPQHF. The CDR3 DNA is TGTGCCAGCAGCTTAAGGGGCCAAGGACAGGGTGTCAATCAGCCCCAGCATTTT.